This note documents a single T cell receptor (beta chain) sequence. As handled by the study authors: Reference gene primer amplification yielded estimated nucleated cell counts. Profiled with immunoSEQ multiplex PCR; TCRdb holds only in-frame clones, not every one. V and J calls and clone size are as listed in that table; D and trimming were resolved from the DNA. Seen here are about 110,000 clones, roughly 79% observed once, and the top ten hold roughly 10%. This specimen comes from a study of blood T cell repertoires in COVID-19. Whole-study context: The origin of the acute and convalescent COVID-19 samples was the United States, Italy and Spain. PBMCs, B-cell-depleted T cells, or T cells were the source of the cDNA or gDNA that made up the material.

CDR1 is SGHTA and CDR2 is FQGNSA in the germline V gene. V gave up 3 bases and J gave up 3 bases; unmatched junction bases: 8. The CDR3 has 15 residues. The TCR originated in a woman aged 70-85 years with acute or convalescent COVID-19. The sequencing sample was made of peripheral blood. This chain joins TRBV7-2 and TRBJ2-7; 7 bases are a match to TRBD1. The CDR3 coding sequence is TGTGCCAGCAGCTTCGACAGGGCGGCCAACTACGAGCAGTACTTC. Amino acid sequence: CASSFDRAANYEQYF.